The 21 T cell receptor beta chains below come from one sample, sequenced in a study of Ad26.COV2.S vaccination and SARS-CoV-2 variants (dated by TCRdb to about 2021). The library relied on the immunoSEQ multiplex PCR assay. The table comes from immuneACCESS by way of TCRdb, which keeps in-frame sequences with V and J called. Part of the clones is missing from these tables; in studies checked, under half for an unresolved V gene and the rest for unknown reasons. Within this sample are roughly 700,000 clones, with more than 70% of them counted one time only. The ten most abundant clones make up about 1.5% of the sample. The sample's treatment or condition label, in plain terms: about 20 received Ad26.COV2.S at low or high dose, single or two shots; roughly five received placebo; per-sample allocation not given. For vaccine and placebo recipients, repertoires were sequenced using samples collected on day 63 after the first injection.

The starting material was peripheral blood, obtained in a trial of Ad26.COV2.S vaccine versus placebo. Receptors were obtained from a person between 18 and 60 years old who received the Ad26.COV2.S COVID-19 vaccine or a placebo.

V is TRBV7-2 and J is TRBJ2-3, with 14 positions matching TRBD2. Germline CDR1 reads SGHTA; CDR2 reads FQGNSA. The CDR3 consists of 18 residues. The junction had 11 bases not matched to a gene; V was cut back by 3 bases and J by 6 bases. CDR3 coding DNA: TGTGCCAGCAGCTTTAGCGGGGGGACTAGCGGGAGTGAGGATACGCAGTATTTT. Protein: CASSFSGGTSGSEDTQYF.

This chain joins TRBV11-2 and TRBJ2-5; a weak D match, TRBD1 (6 bases). Per germline, CDR1 SGHAT and CDR2 FQNNGV. This CDR3 contains 13 residues. V was pared by 7 bases and J by 7 bases, with 16 bases between. In DNA, the CDR3 is TGTGCCAGCACCCCCAACGAGGGGGTGACCCAGTACTTC. This encodes CASTPNEGVTQYF.

This clone is a singleton in its sample. This rearrangement joins TRBV3-1 (or the pseudogene TRBV3-2) to TRBJ2-2, with no clear D. The CDR3 covers 12 residues. V lost 4 bases and J 6 bases, leaving 6 bases between the germline ends. Germline V gene lookup returns CDR1 LGHDT and CDR2 YNNKEL (reference sequence). In DNA, the CDR3 is TGTGCCAGCAGCCGTGTCGCCGGGGAGCTGTTTTTT. Translating it yields CASSRVAGELFF.

The CDR3 bases are TGTGCCAGCAGTTCAGGACAGGGGGCGGGTCAGCCCCAGCATTTT. Translating gives CASSSGQGAGQPQHF. J is TRBJ1-5 and V is TRBV4-2; TRBD1 agrees at 11 bases. The CDR3 spans 15 residues. Looked up from germline, CDR1 is LGHNA and CDR2 is YNFKEQ. The V gene end was trimmed by 6 bases and the J gene end by 6 bases; junction bases not matched to a gene: 7.

The chain joins TRBV3-1 (or the pseudogene TRBV3-2) to TRBJ1-1; no definite D call. The CDR3 runs 13 residues. V gave up 0 bases and J gave up 4 bases, with 6 bases separating them. Germline V gene data show CDR1 as LGHDT and CDR2 as YNNKEL (reference sequence). The CDR3 nucleotides are TGTGCCAGCAGCCAAGACAAAGCCACTGAAGCTTTCTTT. The encoded protein is CASSQDKATEAFF.

The V and J genes are TRBV25-1 and TRBJ1-2; 7 bases match TRBD1. The CDR3 sequence is 13 residues long. The J segment lost 6 bases and the V segment lost 5 bases, leaving 6 bases of the junction unmatched. Germline CDR1 is MGHDK and CDR2 is SYGVNS. CDR3 sequence reads: CASSRRQGDGYTF. The CDR3, as DNA: TGTGCCAGCAGTCGCAGACAGGGAGATGGCTACACCTTC.

Worth noting for this clone: The same CDR3 can be traced to other DNA sequences in this sample. The rearrangement joins TRBV30 to TRBJ2-2; a possible D gene is TRBD2 (5 bases). Germline CDR1 reads GTSNPN; CDR2 reads SVGIG (reference sequence). The V gene lost 4 bases and the J gene lost 4 bases, with 7 bases spanning the gap. This CDR3 spans 12 amino acids. CDR3 in amino acids: CAWTRGTGELFF. CDR3 nucleotide sequence: TGTGCCTGGACCCGGGGCACCGGGGAGCTGTTTTTT.

This chain joins TRBV2 and TRBJ1-1; D gene ambiguous. Trimming cost V 11 bases and J 4 bases, with 11 bases left between them. The V gene's germline CDR1 is SNHLY and CDR2 FYNNEI. The CDR3 extends over 11 amino acids. In nucleotides, the CDR3 is TGTGCCTCCACTGGGTTCACTGAAGCTTTCTTT. It specifies CASTGFTEAFF.

V and J are TRBV30 and TRBJ2-6, with D possibly being TRBD2 (5 bases). CDR1 and CDR2 from the germline V gene are GTSNPN and SVGIG (reference sequence). This CDR3 comprises 16 residues. V lost 3 bases and J 0 bases, leaving 12 bases between the germline ends. CDR3 protein: CAWRPGSGSGANVLTF. CDR3 DNA sequence: TGTGCCTGGAGACCGGGGAGTGGCTCTGGGGCCAACGTCCTGACTTTC.

Only a few counts were recorded for this clone. This chain's CDR3 is CSVELAGDYEQYF. The CDR3 region has the DNA TGCAGCGTTGAGTTAGCGGGAGACTACGAGCAGTACTTC. V is TRBV29-1 and J is TRBJ2-7; 9 positions match TRBD2. The germline CDR1 and CDR2 sequences are SQVTM and ANQGSEA. The CDR3 has 13 amino acids. Trimming removed 3 bases from V and 3 bases from J; junction bases left unmatched: 3.

Comment on this clone: Other DNA sequences from this sample encode an identical CDR3 as well. This chain uses TRBV27 with TRBJ2-7, with 8 bases aligning to TRBD1. The V segment lost 4 bases and the J segment 3 bases; nucleotides outside the gene matches: 5. CDR1 and CDR2 from the germline V gene are MNHEY and SMNVEV (reference sequence). This CDR3 has 14 amino acids. For the CDR3, the DNA is TGTGCCAGCAGTTCGCCCGACAGGGGCTACGAGCAGTACTTC. Residues: CASSSPDRGYEQYF.

The J gene is TRBJ2-1, the V gene TRBV4-2; D ambiguous. Germline V gives CDR1 LGHNA, CDR2 YNFKEQ. V was shortened by 1 base and J by 2 bases, with 6 bases between the two germline ends. The CDR3 is 14 amino acids. The CDR3 DNA is TGTGCCAGCAGCCAAGGGAACCCCTACAATGAGCAGTTCTTC. It yields the protein CASSQGNPYNEQFF.

The gene calls are TRBV5-1 and TRBJ1-3, with D unclear. Trimming pared 0 bases from V and 4 bases from J, leaving 8 bases between. The length of the CDR3 is 14 residues. From germline, CDR1 is SGHRS and CDR2 YFSETQ. CDR3 protein: CASSLGDTGNTIYF. CDR3 DNA sequence: TGCGCCAGCAGCTTGGGAGACACAGGAAACACCATATATTTT. Filled out from reference TRBV5-1 and TRBJ1-3, the complete variable domain reads KAGVTQTPRYLIKTRGQQVTLSCSPISGHRSVSWYQQTPGQGLQFLFEYFSETQRNKGNFPGRFSGRQFSNSRSEMNVSTLELGDSALYLCASSLGDTGNTIYFGEGSWLTVV.

The genes are TRBV7-3 and TRBJ1-1; D is uncertain. The V end was cut by 2 bases, the J end by 1 base, with 5 bases between. The CDR3 sequence is 13 residues long. Germline CDR1 and CDR2: SGHTA and FQGTGA. The CDR3 coding sequence is TGTGCCAGCAGCTTATCGCAGAACACTGAAGCTTTCTTT. Its protein product is CASSLSQNTEAFF.

The genes are TRBV3-1 (or the pseudogene TRBV3-2) and TRBJ2-3; D uncertain. Germline CDR1 LGHDT, CDR2 YNNKEL (reference sequence). The CDR3 spans 13 residues. V was shortened by 3 bases and J by 4 bases, with 8 bases between the two germline ends. The CDR3 sequence: CASSHGASDTQYF. DNA for the CDR3: TGTGCCAGCAGCCACGGTGCCTCAGATACGCAGTATTTT.

The rearrangement uses TRBV5-4 and TRBJ1-6, with a possible D match to TRBD1 (6 bases). Looked up from germline, CDR1 is SGHNT and CDR2 is YYREEE (reference sequence). V dropped 5 bases and J dropped 7 bases, with 19 bases sitting between them. The CDR3 totals 16 residues. CDR3 region: CASREGTSETNSPLHF. The CDR3, as DNA: TGTGCCAGCAGGGAAGGGACATCCGAAACAAATTCACCCCTCCACTTT.

Remarks on this clone: This sample also contains other DNA sequences that code for the same CDR3. This rearrangement joins TRBV19 to TRBJ1-1; 8 bases line up with TRBD1. CDR1 and CDR2 from the germline V gene are LNHDA and SQIVND (reference sequence). The CDR3 totals 14 residues. V shed 2 bases and J 4 bases; nucleotides not matched to a gene: 3. The DNA for the CDR3 is TGTGCCAGTAGTATACAGGGGGCTGGCACTGAAGCTTTCTTT. It codes for CASSIQGAGTEAFF. Drawing the rest from reference TRBV19 and TRBJ1-1, the complete variable domain is DGGITQSPKYLFRKEGQNVTLSCEQNLNHDAMYWYRQDPGQGLRLIYYSQIVNDFQKGDIAEGYSVSREKKESFPLTVTSAQKNPTAFYLCASSIQGAGTEAFFGQGTRLTVV.

The gene calls are TRBV3-1 (or the pseudogene TRBV3-2) and TRBJ1-5; D ambiguous. Looked up from germline, CDR1 is LGHDT and CDR2 is YNNKEL (reference sequence). The CDR3 loop spans 16 amino acids. V was shortened by 0 bases and J by 0 bases, with 9 bases between the two germline ends. The CDR3 sequence: CASSQDWRLSNQPQHF. For the CDR3, the DNA is TGTGCCAGCAGCCAAGATTGGAGACTTAGCAATCAGCCCCAGCATTTT.

The V gene is TRBV3-1 (or the pseudogene TRBV3-2), the J gene TRBJ1-3, with D unclear. CDR3 length: 12 amino acids. Deletions cut 5 bases from V and 1 base from J, with 3 bases between. The V gene's germline CDR1 is LGHDT and CDR2 YNNKEL (reference sequence). CDR3 protein: CASSASGNTIYF. Here the CDR3 DNA reads TGTGCCAGCAGCGCATCTGGAAACACCATATATTTT.

The gene calls are TRBV19 and TRBJ1-5; D remains unclear. CDR1 and CDR2 (germline): LNHDA, SQIVND (reference sequence). V dropped 2 bases and J dropped 4 bases, with 12 bases sitting between them. The CDR3 length is 15 residues. The CDR3 here is CASSISGPLNQPQHF. In DNA form, the CDR3 reads TGTGCCAGTAGTATAAGCGGACCACTAAATCAGCCCCAGCATTTT. The full variable domain, completed using reference TRBV19 and TRBJ1-5, is DGGITQSPKYLFRKEGQNVTLSCEQNLNHDAMYWYRQDPGQGLRLIYYSQIVNDFQKGDIAEGYSVSREKKESFPLTVTSAQKNPTAFYLCASSISGPLNQPQHFGDGTRLSIL.

The chain recombines TRBV3-1 (or the pseudogene TRBV3-2) with TRBJ2-5; D is uncertain. The germline gives CDR1 LGHDT, CDR2 YNNKEL (reference sequence). Between the trimmed V and J ends, which lost 3 bases and 5 bases, there was a span of 4 bases. The CDR3 sequence is 11 residues long. The CDR3, as DNA: TGTGCCAGCAGCCAGATGGAGACCCAGTACTTC. It yields the protein CASSQMETQYF.